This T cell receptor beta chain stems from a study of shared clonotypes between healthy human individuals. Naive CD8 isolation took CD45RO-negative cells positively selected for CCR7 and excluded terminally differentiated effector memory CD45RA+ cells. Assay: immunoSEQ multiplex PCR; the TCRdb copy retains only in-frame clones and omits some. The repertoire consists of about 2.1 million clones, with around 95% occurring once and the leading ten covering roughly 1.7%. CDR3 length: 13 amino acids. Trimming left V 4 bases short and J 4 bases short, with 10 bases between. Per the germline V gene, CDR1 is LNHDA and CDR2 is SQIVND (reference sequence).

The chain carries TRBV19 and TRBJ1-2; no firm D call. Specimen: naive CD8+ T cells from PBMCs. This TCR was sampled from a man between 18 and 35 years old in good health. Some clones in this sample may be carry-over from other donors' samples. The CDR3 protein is CASSNGQTYGYTF. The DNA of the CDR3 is TGTGCCAGTAGTAACGGGCAGACCTATGGCTACACCTTC. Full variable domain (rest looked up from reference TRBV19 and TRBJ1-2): DGGITQSPKYLFRKEGQNVTLSCEQNLNHDAMYWYRQDPGQGLRLIYYSQIVNDFQKGDIAEGYSVSREKKESFPLTVTSAQKNPTAFYLCASSNGQTYGYTFGSGTRLTVV.